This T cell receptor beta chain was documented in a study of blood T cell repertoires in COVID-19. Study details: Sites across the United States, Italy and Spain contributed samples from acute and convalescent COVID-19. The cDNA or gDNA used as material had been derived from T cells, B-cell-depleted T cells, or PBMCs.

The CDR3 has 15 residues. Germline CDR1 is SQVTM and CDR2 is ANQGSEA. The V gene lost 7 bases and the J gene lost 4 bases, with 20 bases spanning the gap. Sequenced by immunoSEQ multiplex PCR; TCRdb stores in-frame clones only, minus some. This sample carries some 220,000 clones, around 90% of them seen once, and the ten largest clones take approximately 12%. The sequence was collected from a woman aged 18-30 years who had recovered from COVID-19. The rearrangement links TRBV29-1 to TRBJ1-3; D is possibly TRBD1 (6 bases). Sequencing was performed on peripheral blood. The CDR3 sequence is CSARGGRKVGNTIYF. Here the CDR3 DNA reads TGCAGCGCCCGGGGGGGCAGGAAGGTAGGAAACACCATATATTTT.